Each of the 30 T cell receptor beta chains below was sequenced from the same sample in a study of shared clonotypes between healthy human individuals. Here immunoSEQ multiplex PCR was the method, and the copy in TCRdb shows in-frame clones only, minus some. The sample lists 400,000 to 500,000 clones, roughly four fifths occurring once. The source material was PBMCs. These receptors were obtained from a woman aged 40 to 50 in good health. Some clones in this sample may be carry-over from other donors' samples.

The chain uses TRBV19 and TRBJ1-1, with D unresolved. Germline V lookup: CDR1 LNHDA, CDR2 SQIVND (reference sequence). Trimming took off 2 bases at V and 1 base at J, with 11 bases between the two ends. The CDR3 is 15 residues long. The CDR3 spells CASSIPGSTNTEAFF. CDR3 DNA: TGTGCCAGTAGTATACCAGGCAGCACGAACACTGAAGCTTTCTTT.

The chain has TRBV30 and TRBJ2-5, with TRBD1 matching 7 bases. The CDR3 contains 14 residues. The germline gives CDR1 GTSNPN, CDR2 SVGIG (reference sequence). Losses at the gene ends were 2 bases for V and 1 base for J; bases not matched to a gene: 4. DNA of the CDR3: TGTGCCTGGAGTACCGACAGGGTCCAAGAGACCCAGTACTTC. Its translation: CAWSTDRVQETQYF.

This clone appeared a few times. Here the CDR3 reads CASRRTLTSNYGYTF. The CDR3 coding sequence is TGTGCCAGCAGGCGGACACTTACTTCTAACTATGGCTACACCTTC. The chain combines TRBV27 with TRBJ1-2, with a possible D match to TRBD1 (5 bases). The V gene lost 6 bases and the J gene lost 0 bases, with 14 bases spanning the gap. The CDR3 spans 15 residues. Germline V lookup: CDR1 MNHEY, CDR2 SMNVEV (reference sequence).

This clone was seen more than once but under ten times. The V call is TRBV2, the J call TRBJ2-6; possible D gene TRBD2, 5 bases. CDR3 size: 14 residues. The germline CDR1 and CDR2 sequences are SNHLY and FYNNEI. V lost 7 bases, J lost 4 bases, and 11 bases lay in between. The CDR3 region is CASKEAAGANVLTF. CDR3 DNA sequence: TGTGCCAGCAAGGAGGCAGCCGGGGCCAACGTCCTGACTTTC.

This clone was seen only a few times. The J gene is TRBJ2-3, the V gene TRBV5-1; TRBD2 aligns across 10 bases. CDR1 and CDR2 (germline): SGHRS, YFSETQ. CDR3 length: 14 residues. J gave up 15 bases and V 7 bases, and 17 bases lay outside the gene matches. The CDR3 sequence is CASGSDPLAGDEYF. The DNA for the CDR3 is TGCGCCAGCGGCTCGGACCCCCTAGCGGGAGATGAATATTTT.

The rearrangement links TRBV5-4 to TRBJ2-3; 7 bases are a match to TRBD1. V was clipped by 4 bases and J by 5 bases; unmatched bases: 10. Germline assignment: CDR1 SGHNT and CDR2 YYREEE (reference sequence). The CDR3 is 15 amino acids. The CDR3 DNA is TGTGCCAGCAGCCCCTGGGATCAGGGGGAAGATACGCAGTATTTT. Translation: CASSPWDQGEDTQYF. The whole variable domain, remainder taken from reference TRBV5-4 and TRBJ2-3, is ETGVTQSPTHLIKTRGQQVTLRCSSQSGHNTVSWYQQALGQGPQFIFQYYREEENGRGNFPPRFSGLQFPNYSSELNVNALELDDSALYLCASSPWDQGEDTQYFGPGTRLTVL.

This chain uses TRBV29-1 with TRBJ2-2, with D tentatively TRBD1 (6 bases). The CDR3 runs to 14 residues. Looked up from germline, CDR1 is SQVTM and CDR2 is ANQGSEA. Trimming removed 5 bases at V and 3 bases at J, with 13 bases between. CDR3 nucleotide sequence: TGCAGCGTTAACAGGGACCTGGACACCGGGGAGCTGTTTTTT. Its translation is CSVNRDLDTGELFF.

The chain employs TRBV5-1 and TRBJ1-2; TRBD1 might be the D (5 bases). Trimming left V 0 bases short and J 9 bases short, with 21 bases between. The germline V gene has CDR1 SGHRS and CDR2 YFSETQ. The CDR3 totals 16 residues. CDR3 in DNA: TGCGCCAGCAGCTTGGGGGGCGACAGTCCTCAGGCTAGCTACACCTTC. Translation gives CASSLGGDSPQASYTF.

The genes are TRBV10-2 and TRBJ2-7; perhaps TRBD1 as D (5 bases). Germline CDR1 is WSHSY and CDR2 is SAAADI. V lost 5 bases and J lost 7, with 18 bases in between. This CDR3 comprises 14 residues. DNA for the CDR3: TGCGCCAGCAGTCGACCCCCGGGCTCAGGGGAGCAGTACTTC. Its protein is CASSRPPGSGEQYF.

This chain uses TRBV28 with TRBJ2-1; the D call may be TRBD1 or TRBD2 (5 bases each). The germline V gene has CDR1 MDHEN and CDR2 SYDVKM. V was pared by 8 bases and J by 0 bases, with 14 bases between. The CDR3 loop spans 15 amino acids. CDR3 amino acids: CASLISGASYNEQFF. The CDR3 nucleotides read TGTGCCAGCCTCATCTCCGGGGCCTCCTACAATGAGCAGTTCTTC.

This chain joins TRBV28 and TRBJ1-1; D is possibly TRBD1 (5 bases). The CDR3 totals 13 residues. The V gene's germline CDR1 is MDHEN and CDR2 SYDVKM. CDR3 region: CAFRAGLNTEAFF. The CDR3 DNA sequence: TGTGCGTTCCGGGCAGGGTTGAACACTGAAGCTTTCTTT.

This clone came up once. One end of the junction is discordant with germline, which a read error may explain. The chain uses TRBV7-2 and TRBJ2-3; 7 positions match TRBD1. Germline V CDR1 and CDR2: SGHTA, FQGNSA. There are 15 residues in the CDR3. The CDR3 nucleotides read TGTGCCACCAGCCCCTTGACAGGGCGAACAGATACGCAGTATTTT. Protein: CATSPLTGRTDTQYF.

This clone was found once. The V gene is TRBV27, the J gene TRBJ2-7; TRBD2 aligns across 10 bases. CDR3 length equals 13 residues. Germline lookup yields CDR1 MNHEY and CDR2 SMNVEV (reference sequence). V was clipped by 4 bases and J by 7 bases; unmatched bases: 4. The DNA of the CDR3 is TGTGCCAGCAGTTATAGCGGGAGGAATGAGCAGTACTTC. Its protein product is CASSYSGRNEQYF.

This clone was recorded once. This chain links TRBV7-9 with TRBJ1-1; D unresolved. CDR3 size: 13 residues. Germline V CDR1 and CDR2: SEHNR, FQNEAQ (reference sequence). Trimming cost V 0 bases and J 5 bases, with 7 bases left between them. CDR3 nucleotides: TGTGCCAGCAGCTTAGCGGCCCAAACTGAAGCTTTCTTT. Protein: CASSLAAQTEAFF. The full variable domain, its missing parts supplied by reference TRBV7-9 and TRBJ1-1, is DTGVSQNPRHKITKRGQNVTFRCDPISEHNRLYWYRQTLGQGPEFLTYFQNEAQLEKSRLLSDRFSAERPKGSFSTLEIQRTEQGDSAMYLCASSLAAQTEAFFGQGTRLTVV.

The rearrangement joins TRBV28 to TRBJ1-2; a weak D match, TRBD1 (5 bases). The germline CDR1 and CDR2 sequences are MDHEN and SYDVKM. With 2 bases removed from V and 2 bases from J, the gap between germline ends came to 15 bases. The CDR3 loop spans 16 amino acids. The CDR3 is CASSLIGGGFNYGYTF. The CDR3 nucleotides are TGTGCCAGCAGTTTAATCGGCGGGGGGTTCAACTATGGCTACACCTTC.

This clone was observed a handful of times. Other nucleotide sequences from this sample produce the same CDR3. This chain joins TRBV5-1 and TRBJ2-2, with 10 bases fitting TRBD1. Germline-derived CDR1 and CDR2 are SGHRS and YFSETQ. CDR3 length: 15 residues. Trimming cost V 3 bases and J 6 bases; bases outside gene matches: 5. In DNA form, the CDR3 reads TGCGCCAGCAGCTCTAGGGACAGGGGCCCCGGGGAGCTGTTTTTT. This codes for CASSSRDRGPGELFF.

This sequence joins TRBV7-3 and TRBJ2-5; D may be TRBD2 (6 bases). This CDR3 region has 13 residues. Trimming took off 2 bases at V and 4 bases at J, with 8 bases between the two ends. CDR1 and CDR2 (germline): SGHTA, FQGTGA. CDR3 sequence reads: CASSLGGSETQYF. CDR3 nucleotides: TGTGCCAGCAGCTTAGGGGGGTCAGAGACCCAGTACTTC.

This clone appeared a few times. The chain employs TRBV11-2 and TRBJ2-7, with a possible D match to TRBD2 (6 bases). Germline assignment: CDR1 SGHAT and CDR2 FQNNGV. V shed 8 bases and J shed 6 bases, with 17 bases lying between them. This CDR3 spans 13 amino acids. The CDR3 bases are TGTGCCAGCCGCAGACTAGGAGATGCCGAGCAGTACTTC. This codes for CASRRLGDAEQYF.

The rearrangement uses TRBV30 and TRBJ1-1, with D unclear. The CDR3 is 13 residues long. The ends were cut back, 4 bases at V and 0 bases at J, with 9 bases in the middle. CDR1 and CDR2 (germline): GTSNPN, SVGIG (reference sequence). CDR3: CAWTVQMNTEAFF. The CDR3 DNA reads TGTGCCTGGACCGTCCAGATGAACACTGAAGCTTTCTTT.

The gene calls are TRBV29-1 and TRBJ2-1; 10 positions match TRBD2. This CDR3 comprises 13 residues. With V trimmed by 7 bases and J by 9 bases, 9 bases remained unmatched. Germline V gives CDR1 SQVTM, CDR2 ANQGSEA. For the CDR3, the DNA is TGCAGCGCCTCGACTAGCGGGCTTGGTGAGCAGTTCTTC. Amino acids: CSASTSGLGEQFF.

The genes are TRBV6-5 and TRBJ2-1; 7 nucleotides align to TRBD2. The CDR3 has 15 amino acids. The germline CDR1 and CDR2 sequences are MNHEY and SVGAGI. The V gene end was trimmed by 2 bases and the J gene end by 6 bases; junction bases not matched to a gene: 7. The CDR3 region is CASSYVAGVGNEQFF. CDR3 DNA sequence: TGTGCCAGCAGTTACGTGGCGGGAGTTGGCAATGAGCAGTTCTTC.

As concerns this clone: A much larger clone differs by one base, so this may be a read error. The CDR3: CASSEGTGGNEQFF. Here the CDR3 DNA reads TGTGCCAGCAGTGAAGGGACAGGGGGCAATGAGCAGTTCTTC. J is TRBJ2-1 and V is TRBV6-4; 11 positions agree with TRBD1. Germline lookup yields CDR1 MRHNA and CDR2 SNTAGT. V was clipped by 3 bases and J by 6 bases; unmatched bases: 1. This CDR3 region has 14 residues.

The chain is built from TRBV5-1 and TRBJ2-5; D possibly matches TRBD1 or TRBD2 (7 bases each). The CDR3 consists of 15 residues. V lost 4 bases and J 4 bases, leaving 17 bases between the germline ends. Germline loops: CDR1 SGHRS, CDR2 YFSETQ. CDR3 sequence: CASSPGGRGLETQYF. The DNA of the CDR3 is TGCGCCAGCAGCCCAGGAGGGAGGGGGCTAGAGACCCAGTACTTC.

This sequence joins TRBV6-1 and TRBJ2-5; the match to TRBD1 covers 9 bases. Matching the DNA end better, TRBJ2-7 makes the J call doubtful. The length of the CDR3 is 15 residues. Germline V gene sequence: CDR1 MNHNS, CDR2 SASEGT. The CDR3 DNA follows: TGTGCCAGCAGTGAAGGGGGACAGGGATTCTACGAGCAGTACTTC. Its translation: CASSEGGQGFYEQYF.

The rearrangement joins TRBV7-9 to TRBJ2-7, with D possibly TRBD1 on 7 matching bases. The V end was cut by 3 bases, the J end by 6 bases, with 12 bases between. Germline loops: CDR1 SEHNR, CDR2 FQNEAQ (reference sequence). This CDR3 is 13 amino acids long. CDR3 amino acids: CASSFYQGGEQYF. The CDR3 DNA reads as TGTGCCAGCAGCTTTTATCAGGGGGGCGAGCAGTACTTC.

This clone was seen repeatedly, ten times or more. Different DNA sequences within this sample yield the same CDR3. The chain carries TRBV30 and TRBJ1-1; D not resolved. This CDR3 contains 13 residues. V lost 2 bases and J 0 bases, leaving 7 bases between the germline ends. The germline gives CDR1 GTSNPN, CDR2 SVGIG (reference sequence). In nucleotides, the CDR3 is TGTGCCTGGAGTACTCAGGTGAACACTGAAGCTTTCTTT. Translation gives CAWSTQVNTEAFF. The variable domain in full, with the rest retrieved from reference TRBV30 and TRBJ1-1, is SQTIHQWPATLVQPVGSPLSLECTVEGTSNPNLYWYRQAAGRGLQLLFYSVGIGQISSEVPQNLSASRPQDRQFILSSKKLLLSDSGFYLCAWSTQVNTEAFFGQGTRLTVV.

The DNA for the CDR3 is TGTGCCAGCAGCTACAGCGGGACCAACACCGGGGAGCTGTTTTTT. Protein product: CASSYSGTNTGELFF. This chain links TRBV11-2 with TRBJ2-2; 7 bases map to TRBD2. The germline V gene encodes CDR1 SGHAT and CDR2 FQNNGV. The CDR3 length is 15 residues. V lost 4 bases and J lost 2; bases outside the gene matches: 4.

The chain links TRBV5-1 to TRBJ2-2; the D gene is possibly TRBD1 (5 bases). Trimming removed 3 bases from V and 7 bases from J, with 10 bases in between. The CDR3 covers 13 residues. CDR1 is SGHRS and CDR2 is YFSETQ in the germline V gene. This CDR3 is CASSSGFIGELFF. The CDR3 nucleotides read TGCGCCAGCAGCTCAGGGTTTATCGGGGAGCTGTTTTTT.

The chain uses TRBV25-1 and TRBJ2-7; D may be TRBD1 or TRBD2 (6 bases each). Germline CDR1 MGHDK, CDR2 SYGVNS. Trimming took off 4 bases at V and 4 bases at J, with 26 bases between the two ends. CDR3 length: 18 amino acids. This CDR3 is CASSVSTGGQTKQYEQYF. The CDR3 DNA reads TGTGCCAGCAGTGTCAGCACTGGGGGGCAAACAAAGCAGTACGAGCAGTACTTC.

The gene calls are TRBV7-9 and TRBJ2-7; D ambiguous. The CDR3 length is 14 residues. V gave up 5 bases and J gave up 3 bases, with 14 bases separating them. Germline-derived CDR1 and CDR2 are SEHNR and FQNEAQ (reference sequence). The CDR3 DNA sequence: TGTGCCAGCAGCCAAGGTGGCCAGTTCTACGAGCAGTACTTC. Protein sequence: CASSQGGQFYEQYF.